Presented here are 28 T cell receptor beta chains from one specimen sequenced in a study of cytomegalovirus exposure and HLA in healthy donors (TCRdb year 2017). Library creation used the immunoSEQ multiplex PCR assay. For the multiplex PCR, a mixture combining 60 forward primers for TCR Vbeta segments and 13 reverse primers for TCR Jbeta segments was used. TCRdb re-hosts the immuneACCESS table, in-frame sequences only. Its copies lack some clones; in the studies checked, an unresolved V gene accounts for under half of them, and the cause for the rest is not known. This sample has 150,000 to 200,000 clones in its table, and less than 80% of those were observed once. The top ten clones comprise over 2.5% of the sample. Sequencing input: PBMCs. Receptors were obtained from a man aged 40-50 years in good health and CMV-seronegative.

DNA for the CDR3: TGTGCCAGCAGCTTAGAGCGATTTCAAGAGACCCAGTACTTC. The encoded protein is CASSLERFQETQYF. This chain connects TRBV11-2 to TRBJ2-5; D gene uncertain. The V gene's germline CDR1 is SGHAT and CDR2 FQNNGV. The CDR3 consists of 14 residues. Trimming took 0 bases from V and 2 from J, leaving 7 bases between them. Full variable domain (remainder filled in from reference TRBV11-2 and TRBJ2-5): EAGVAQSPRYKIIEKRQSVAFWCNPISGHATLYWYQQILGQGPKLLIQFQNNGVVDDSQLPKDRFSAERLKGVDSTLKIQPAKLEDSAVYLCASSLERFQETQYFGPGTRLLVL.

The rearrangement uses TRBV7-9 and TRBJ1-1; D remains ambiguous. Germline-derived CDR1 and CDR2 are SEHNR and FQNEAQ (reference sequence). The CDR3 sequence is 13 residues long. V was pared by 3 bases and J by 2 bases, with 7 bases between. In DNA form, the CDR3 reads TGTGCCAGCAGCTTTACTTCTAACACTGAAGCTTTCTTT. Protein product: CASSFTSNTEAFF. Full variable domain (outside the CDR3, taken from reference TRBV7-9 and TRBJ1-1): DTGVSQNPRHKITKRGQNVTFRCDPISEHNRLYWYRQTLGQGPEFLTYFQNEAQLEKSRLLSDRFSAERPKGSFSTLEIQRTEQGDSAMYLCASSFTSNTEAFFGQGTRLTVV.

The chain recombines TRBV5-6 with TRBJ2-3; the D is unclear. CDR3 length equals 14 residues. Trimming removed 1 base at V and 2 bases at J, with 8 bases between. The germline V gene encodes CDR1 SGHDT and CDR2 YYEEEE. This CDR3 reads CASSLLAHTDTQYF. The DNA for the CDR3 is TGTGCCAGCAGCTTGTTGGCCCACACAGATACGCAGTATTTT.

The chain links TRBV6-5 to TRBJ2-7; 9 bases line up with TRBD1. The germline V gene has CDR1 MNHEY and CDR2 SVGAGI. Unmatched junction bases numbered 11, after V lost 9 bases and J lost 5 bases. The CDR3 sequence is 14 residues long. The CDR3 nucleotides read TGTGCCAGTGCAGGGACAGGGCCCGGGAACGAGCAGTACTTC. Protein: CASAGTGPGNEQYF.

This clone showed up just a few times. The gene calls are TRBV19 and TRBJ2-4; 7 bases align to TRBD1. Trimming cost V 2 bases and J 4 bases; bases outside gene matches: 2. This CDR3 is 14 amino acids long. CDR1 LNHDA and CDR2 SQIVND come from the germline V gene (reference sequence). The DNA of the CDR3 is TGTGCCAGTAGTATAACGGACAGGAAAAACATTCAGTACTTC. It yields the protein CASSITDRKNIQYF. Variable domain in full (rest from reference TRBV19 and TRBJ2-4): DGGITQSPKYLFRKEGQNVTLSCEQNLNHDAMYWYRQDPGQGLRLIYYSQIVNDFQKGDIAEGYSVSREKKESFPLTVTSAQKNPTAFYLCASSITDRKNIQYFGAGTRLSVL.

This clone was seen only a few times. The rearrangement joins TRBV6-5 to TRBJ1-1; 9 bases are shared with TRBD1. The germline V gene has CDR1 MNHEY and CDR2 SVGAGI. CDR3 length: 16 amino acids. V lost 0 bases, J lost 4 bases, and 6 bases stayed unmatched. This chain's CDR3 is CASSYSGYRGLTEAFF. CDR3 coding DNA: TGTGCCAGCAGTTACTCAGGTTACAGGGGGCTCACTGAAGCTTTCTTT.

V is TRBV6-4 and J is TRBJ2-5, with 12 bases fitting TRBD1. The last part of the DNA fits TRBJ2-7 better; the J call may be wrong. The CDR3 is 15 residues long. Germline V lookup: CDR1 MRHNA, CDR2 SNTAGT. In nucleotides, the CDR3 is TGTGCCAACACCCAGGGACAGGGGGCGCCGGGCGAGCAGTACTTC. Translated: CANTQGQGAPGEQYF.

This clone has a handful of counts. The rearrangement links TRBV4-3 to TRBJ2-7; 11 bases line up with TRBD2. V lost 1 base to trimming and J lost 5 bases; unmatched junction nucleotides: 7. The CDR3 length is 16 residues. Germline V lookup: CDR1 LGHNA, CDR2 YSLEER. The CDR3 loop is CASSQGGLAGGHEQYF. In nucleotides, the CDR3 is TGCGCCAGCAGCCAAGGCGGGCTAGCGGGAGGCCACGAGCAGTACTTC.

This sequence joins TRBV5-1 and TRBJ2-7, with a weak D call TRBD1 (6 bases). This CDR3 is built from 14 residues. CDR1 is SGHRS and CDR2 is YFSETQ in the germline V gene. Between the trimmed V and J ends, which lost 0 bases and 1 base, there was a span of 8 bases. This chain's CDR3 is CASSLEGVSYEQYF. The CDR3 DNA sequence: TGCGCCAGCAGCTTGGAGGGGGTGTCCTACGAGCAGTACTTC.

This clone was observed a handful of times. The chain links TRBV25-1 to TRBJ2-5, with TRBD2 matching 10 bases. Germline trimming cut 5 bases from V and 5 bases from J; bases unmatched to any gene: 8. The length of the CDR3 is 15 residues. The germline CDR1 and CDR2 sequences are MGHDK and SYGVNS. The chain's CDR3 is CASSSPGTSVETQYF. The CDR3 bases are TGTGCCAGCAGTTCCCCCGGGACTAGCGTTGAGACCCAGTACTTC.

This clone was seen just once. V is TRBV10-1 and J is TRBJ1-2; TRBD1 agrees at 7 bases. The V gene end was trimmed by 3 bases and the J gene end by 1 base; junction bases not matched to a gene: 8. This CDR3 has 16 amino acids. Germline V gene data show CDR1 as WNHNN and CDR2 as SYGVQD (reference sequence). As DNA, the CDR3 is TGCGCCAGCAGTGATATCAGGGGACAGATTAACTATGGCTACACCTTC. Residues: CASSDIRGQINYGYTF.

The sample holds a few counts of this clone. The chain couples TRBV5-5 to TRBJ1-1; no clear D gene. Germline V lookup: CDR1 SGHKS, CDR2 YYEKEE (reference sequence). V shed 4 bases and J shed 2 bases, with 12 bases lying between them. CDR3 length: 14 amino acids. The CDR3 DNA is TGTGCCAGCAGCCCCTGGACGGGAAACACTGAAGCTTTCTTT. Translation gives CASSPWTGNTEAFF.

The chain has TRBV7-8 and TRBJ1-6; 9 bases are a match to TRBD1. Trimming cost V 4 bases and J 7 bases; bases outside gene matches: 5. The CDR3 has 15 amino acids. The germline V gene has CDR1 SGHVS and CDR2 FQNEAQ. CDR3 region: CASSSQGAYNSPLHF. The DNA for the CDR3 is TGTGCCAGCAGCTCACAGGGGGCTTACAATTCACCCCTCCACTTT.

The sample holds a few counts of this clone. The chain uses TRBV9 and TRBJ2-5, with no clear D. CDR1 is SGDLS, CDR2 YYNGEE, per germline. V was shortened by 0 bases and J by 5 bases, with 11 bases between the two germline ends. The CDR3 contains 14 residues. The CDR3 is CASSVEVVGETQYF. For the CDR3, the DNA is TGTGCCAGCAGCGTAGAAGTAGTCGGGGAGACCCAGTACTTC.

The V call is TRBV15, the J call TRBJ1-2, with a possible D match to TRBD1 (5 bases). The germline V and J ends were trimmed by 8 bases and 4 bases, with 11 bases remaining between them. Per germline, CDR1 LNHNV and CDR2 YYDKDF (reference sequence). The CDR3 spans 12 residues. The CDR3 DNA is TGTGCCACCCAGGGCGACGGCTATGGCTACACCTTC. Protein sequence: CATQGDGYGYTF. Full variable domain (missing parts from reference TRBV15 and TRBJ1-2): DAMVIQNPRYQVTQFGKPVTLSCSQTLNHNVMYWYQQKSSQAPKLLFHYYDKDFNNEADTPDNFQSRRPNTSFCFLDIRSPGLGDTAMYLCATQGDGYGYTFGSGTRLTVV.

The chain combines TRBV28 with TRBJ1-1; 7 bases map to TRBD1. The trim removed 6 bases at V and 4 bases at J, leaving 8 bases unmatched. The CDR3 has 14 residues. Germline CDR1 and CDR2: MDHEN and SYDVKM. DNA for the CDR3: TGTGCCAGCAGACTACAGGGGCCGGGCACTGAAGCTTTCTTT. Its translation is CASRLQGPGTEAFF.

This rearrangement joins TRBV6-1 to TRBJ1-5; D is unresolved. The V and J ends lost 5 bases and 2 bases respectively, with 7 bases between them. The germline CDR1 and CDR2 sequences are MNHNS and SASEGT. There are 13 residues in the CDR3. The CDR3 sequence is CASSCGGNQPQHF. CDR3 in DNA: TGTGCCAGCAGTTGCGGGGGCAATCAGCCCCAGCATTTT.

This chain uses TRBV7-2 with TRBJ2-1; no definite D call. Trimming removed 1 base at V and 1 base at J, with 11 bases between. In germline, CDR1 is SGHTA, CDR2 FQGNSA. The CDR3 totals 16 residues. The CDR3 DNA reads TGTGCCAGCAGCTTAGTCTCCGACTTTTCCTACAATGAGCAGTTCTTC. Its protein product is CASSLVSDFSYNEQFF.

The chain carries TRBV7-8 and TRBJ1-4, with D possibly being TRBD1 (5 bases). With 2 bases removed from V and 4 bases from J, the gap between germline ends came to 14 bases. Germline CDR1 reads SGHVS; CDR2 reads FQNEAQ. The CDR3 covers 16 residues. The CDR3 DNA is TGTGCCAGCAGCTTAACGGGGGGTGGTCTTAATGAAAAACTGTTTTTT. Translation gives CASSLTGGGLNEKLFF.

The rearrangement joins TRBV6-5 to TRBJ1-3; D is unclear. The CDR3 loop spans 16 amino acids. Germline V CDR1 and CDR2: MNHEY, SVGAGI. Trimming left V 0 bases short and J 0 bases short, with 9 bases between. This CDR3 reads CASSYSRHPSGNTIYF. The CDR3 DNA is TGTGCCAGCAGTTACTCGAGACACCCCTCTGGAAACACCATATATTTT.

V gene TRBV6-5 combines with J gene TRBJ2-7, with TRBD2 identical over 9 bases. This CDR3 contains 16 residues. Per germline, CDR1 MNHEY and CDR2 SVGAGI. After removal of 0 bases from V and 3 bases from J, the junction contained 6 bases not matched to a gene. This CDR3 is CASSYSSNSGSYEQYF. The CDR3 nucleotides are TGTGCCAGCAGTTACTCGAGTAATAGCGGGAGCTACGAGCAGTACTTC.

This chain uses TRBV5-1 with TRBJ1-1; D might be TRBD1 (6 bases). Germline CDR1 reads SGHRS; CDR2 reads YFSETQ. Between the trimmed V and J ends, which lost 2 bases and 5 bases, there was a span of 10 bases. This CDR3 is 13 amino acids long. DNA of the CDR3: TGCGCCAGCAGCTTAACGACAGGAACTGAAGCTTTCTTT. Translating gives CASSLTTGTEAFF.

The chain is built from TRBV30 and TRBJ2-7; 7 bases match TRBD1. The V and J ends lost 3 bases and 0 bases, in that order; junction bases with no gene match: 5. Per germline, CDR1 GTSNPN and CDR2 SVGIG (reference sequence). The CDR3 has 14 amino acids. The CDR3: CAWRRDRISYEQYF. The CDR3 coding sequence is TGTGCCTGGAGACGGGACAGAATCTCCTACGAGCAGTACTTC. The whole variable domain, filled in from reference TRBV30 and TRBJ2-7, reads SQTIHQWPATLVQPVGSPLSLECTVEGTSNPNLYWYRQAAGRGLQLLFYSVGIGQISSEVPQNLSASRPQDRQFILSSKKLLLSDSGFYLCAWRRDRISYEQYFGPGTRLTVT.

A few counts support this clone. J is TRBJ2-7 and V is TRBV10-2; TRBD1 matches at 7 bases. The length of the CDR3 is 15 residues. Germline CDR1 WSHSY, CDR2 SAAADI. V lost 5 bases and J lost 0; bases outside the gene matches: 7. CDR3 loop: CASSNRQGLSYEQYF. The CDR3 coding sequence is TGCGCCAGCAGTAACCGACAGGGCCTCTCCTACGAGCAGTACTTC.

V gene TRBV5-4 combines with J gene TRBJ2-7; the match to TRBD1 covers 8 bases. Germline V gives CDR1 SGHNT, CDR2 YYREEE (reference sequence). V shed 4 bases and J 2 bases; nucleotides not matched to a gene: 5. The CDR3 is 14 amino acids. This CDR3 reads CASSPRTGPYEQYF. In DNA form, the CDR3 reads TGTGCCAGCAGCCCTCGGACAGGGCCCTACGAGCAGTACTTC.

CDR3 residues: CASSVEYSSYEQYF. CDR3 nucleotide sequence: TGTGCCAGCAGCGTAGAGTACAGCTCCTACGAGCAGTACTTC. V usage is TRBV9 and J usage is TRBJ2-7, with D uncertain. V shed 0 bases and J shed 0 bases, with 7 bases lying between them. The CDR3 extends over 14 amino acids. From germline, CDR1 is SGDLS and CDR2 YYNGEE. Filled out from reference TRBV9 and TRBJ2-7, the complete variable domain reads DSGVTQTPKHLITATGQRVTLRCSPRSGDLSVYWYQQSLDQGLQFLIQYYNGEERAKGNILERFSAQQFPDLHSELNLSSLELGDSALYFCASSVEYSSYEQYFGPGTRLTVT.

CDR3 amino acids: CASSEAQGTSYEQYF. CDR3 sequence (DNA): TGTGCCAGCAGTGAAGCCCAGGGGACCAGCTACGAGCAGTACTTC. The chain carries TRBV6-1 and TRBJ2-7; possible D gene TRBD1, 6 bases. CDR3 size: 15 residues. Germline CDR1 reads MNHNS; CDR2 reads SASEGT. The germline V and J ends were trimmed by 0 bases and 3 bases, with 12 bases remaining between them.

The chain couples TRBV7-6 to TRBJ2-5, with 10 bases fitting TRBD1. Trimming removed 2 bases from V and 2 bases from J; junction bases left unmatched: 8. This CDR3 spans 17 amino acids. Per germline, CDR1 SGHVS and CDR2 FNYEAQ. The CDR3 spells CASSLRMDRGIQETQYF. As DNA, the CDR3 is TGTGCCAGCAGCTTAAGAATGGACAGGGGGATTCAAGAGACCCAGTACTTC.